The entry that follows covers one TCR beta chain sequence. TCRdb re-analysed the 5' RACE reads in MiXCR, keeping a single row per CDR3 protein. The sample holds some 5,000 distinct CDR3 sequences, more than 65% seen once. Germline V gene lookup returns CDR1 SEHNR and CDR2 FQNEAQ (reference sequence). V lost 1 base, J lost 3 bases, and 7 bases lay in between. The CDR3 runs to 13 residues. The chain uses TRBV7-9 and TRBJ2-7; D is perhaps TRBD2 (6 bases). This TCR was sampled from a female donor with breast cancer. The sequencing sample was made of naive CD4+ T cells sorted from blood. Noted subset: naive CD4+ T cells, CD4+CD45RA+CD25-. In nucleotides, the CDR3 is TGTGCCAGCAGCTTAGAGGGAGGCTACGAGCAGTACTTC. This encodes CASSLEGGYEQYF.